This T cell receptor (beta chain) originates from a study of T cells after somatic rescue of genetic block. Profiling relied on immunoSEQ multiplex PCR, and the TCRdb table lists in-frame clones only, not all of them. The sample records 68,000 or so clones, around 90% being singletons. After removal of 6 bases from V and 8 bases from J, the junction contained 14 bases not matched to a gene. This CDR3 region has 16 residues. CDR1 and CDR2 from the germline V gene are SNHLY and FYNNEI. The receptor was isolated from a man aged 40-49 years. The chain links TRBV2 to TRBJ1-5; 9 positions agree with TRBD1. Sequencing was carried out using peripheral blood mononuclear cells (PBMCs). The chain's CDR3 is CASRRDREGGLKPQHF. In nucleotides, the CDR3 is TGTGCCAGCAGGAGGGACAGGGAGGGTGGTTTGAAGCCCCAGCATTTT.